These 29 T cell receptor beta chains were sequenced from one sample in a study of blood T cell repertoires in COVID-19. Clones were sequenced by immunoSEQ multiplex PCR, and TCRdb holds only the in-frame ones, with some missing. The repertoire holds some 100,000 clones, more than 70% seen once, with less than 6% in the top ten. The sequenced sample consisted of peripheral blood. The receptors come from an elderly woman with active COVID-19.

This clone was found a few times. The CDR3 bases are TGTGCCTGGAGCCAACTAGCGGGAGGTTCTCTTGTTAATGAGCAGTTCTTC. Its protein product is CAWSQLAGGSLVNEQFF. The chain combines TRBV30 with TRBJ2-1; 12 bases map to TRBD2. CDR3 length equals 17 residues. Germline lookup yields CDR1 GTSNPN and CDR2 SVGIG (reference sequence). Trimming removed 3 bases from V and 7 bases from J; junction bases left unmatched: 13.

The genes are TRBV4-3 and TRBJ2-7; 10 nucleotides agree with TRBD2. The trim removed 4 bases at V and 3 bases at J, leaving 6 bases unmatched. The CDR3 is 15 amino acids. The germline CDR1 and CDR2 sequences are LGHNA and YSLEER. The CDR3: CASSRNLAGDYEQYF. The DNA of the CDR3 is TGCGCCAGCAGCCGGAATCTAGCGGGAGACTACGAGCAGTACTTC.

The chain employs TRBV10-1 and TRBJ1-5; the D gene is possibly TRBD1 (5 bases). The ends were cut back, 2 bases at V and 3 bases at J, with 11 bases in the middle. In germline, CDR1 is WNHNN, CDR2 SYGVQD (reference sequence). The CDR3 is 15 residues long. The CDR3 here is CASSEGARSNQPQHF. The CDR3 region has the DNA TGCGCCAGCAGTGAGGGGGCCAGGTCCAATCAGCCCCAGCATTTT.

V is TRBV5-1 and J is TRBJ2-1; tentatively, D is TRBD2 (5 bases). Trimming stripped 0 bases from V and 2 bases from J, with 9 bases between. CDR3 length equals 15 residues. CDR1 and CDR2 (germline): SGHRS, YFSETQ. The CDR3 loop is CASSLGRATYNEQFF. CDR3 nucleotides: TGCGCCAGCAGCTTGGGGCGGGCCACCTACAATGAGCAGTTCTTC.

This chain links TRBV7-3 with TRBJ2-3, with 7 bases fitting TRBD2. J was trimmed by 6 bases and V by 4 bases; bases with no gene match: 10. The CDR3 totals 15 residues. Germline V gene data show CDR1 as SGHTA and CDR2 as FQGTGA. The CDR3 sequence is CASSSSGPEGDTQYF. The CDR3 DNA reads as TGTGCCAGCAGCTCTAGCGGTCCCGAGGGGGATACGCAGTATTTT.

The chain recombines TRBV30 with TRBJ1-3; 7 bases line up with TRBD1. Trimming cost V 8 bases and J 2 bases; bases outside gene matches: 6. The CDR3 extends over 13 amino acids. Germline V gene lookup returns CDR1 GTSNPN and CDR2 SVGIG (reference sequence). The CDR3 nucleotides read TGTGCCCGACAGGGTGAAGCTGGAAACACCATATATTTT. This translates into CARQGEAGNTIYF.

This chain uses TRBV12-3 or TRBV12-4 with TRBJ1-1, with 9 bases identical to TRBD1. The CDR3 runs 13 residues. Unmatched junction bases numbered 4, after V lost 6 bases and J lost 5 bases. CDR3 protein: CASSYDRGTEAFF. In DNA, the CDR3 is TGTGCCAGCAGCTATGACAGGGGGACTGAAGCTTTCTTT.

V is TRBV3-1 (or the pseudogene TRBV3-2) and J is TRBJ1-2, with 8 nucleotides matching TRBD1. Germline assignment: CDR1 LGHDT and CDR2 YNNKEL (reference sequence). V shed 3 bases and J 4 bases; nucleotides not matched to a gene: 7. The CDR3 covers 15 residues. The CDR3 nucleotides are TGTGCCAGCAGCCAGCTCTCGACAGGGGTCTATGGCTACACCTTC. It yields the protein CASSQLSTGVYGYTF.

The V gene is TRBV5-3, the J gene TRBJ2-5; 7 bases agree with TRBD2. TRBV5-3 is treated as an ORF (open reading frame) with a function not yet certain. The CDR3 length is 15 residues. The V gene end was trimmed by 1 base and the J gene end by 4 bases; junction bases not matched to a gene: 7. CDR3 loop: CARSLLLSGPETQYF. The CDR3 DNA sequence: TGTGCCAGAAGCTTGCTTCTTAGCGGGCCAGAGACCCAGTACTTC.

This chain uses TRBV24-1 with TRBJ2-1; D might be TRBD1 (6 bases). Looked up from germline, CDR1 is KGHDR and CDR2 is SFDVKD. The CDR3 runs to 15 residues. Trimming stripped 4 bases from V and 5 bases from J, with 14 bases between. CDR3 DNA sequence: TGTGCCACCAGTGACCCCGGGACATTCCACAATGAGCAGTTCTTC. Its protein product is CATSDPGTFHNEQFF.

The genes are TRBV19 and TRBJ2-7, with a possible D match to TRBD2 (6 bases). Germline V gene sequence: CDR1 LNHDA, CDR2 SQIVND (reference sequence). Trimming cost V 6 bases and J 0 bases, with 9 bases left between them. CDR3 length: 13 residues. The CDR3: CASSGGNSYEQYF. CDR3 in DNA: TGTGCCAGTAGCGGAGGGAACTCCTACGAGCAGTACTTC.

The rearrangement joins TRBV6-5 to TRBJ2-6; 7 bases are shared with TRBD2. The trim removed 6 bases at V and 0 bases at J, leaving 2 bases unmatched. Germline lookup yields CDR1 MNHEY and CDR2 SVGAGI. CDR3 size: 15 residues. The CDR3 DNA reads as TGTGCCAGCAGGGGCGGGAGCTCTGGGGCCAACGTCCTGACTTTC. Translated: CASRGGSSGANVLTF.

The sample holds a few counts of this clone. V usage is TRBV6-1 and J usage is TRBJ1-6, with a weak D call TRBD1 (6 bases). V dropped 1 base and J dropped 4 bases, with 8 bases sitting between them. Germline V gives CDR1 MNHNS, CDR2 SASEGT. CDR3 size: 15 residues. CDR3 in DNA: TGTGCCAGCAGTGAAGGGCAGGGGTATAATTCACCCCTCCACTTT. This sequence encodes CASSEGQGYNSPLHF.

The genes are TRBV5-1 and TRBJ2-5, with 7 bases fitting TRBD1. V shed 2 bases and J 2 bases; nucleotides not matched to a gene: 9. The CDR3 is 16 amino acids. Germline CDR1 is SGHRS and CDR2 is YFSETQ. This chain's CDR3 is CASSFQGTATQETQYF. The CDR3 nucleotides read TGCGCCAGCAGCTTTCAAGGGACAGCGACACAAGAGACCCAGTACTTC.

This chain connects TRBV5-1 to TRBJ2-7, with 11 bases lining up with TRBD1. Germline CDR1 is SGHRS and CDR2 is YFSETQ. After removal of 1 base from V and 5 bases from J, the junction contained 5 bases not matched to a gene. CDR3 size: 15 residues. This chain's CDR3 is CASSLRGQGVDEQYF. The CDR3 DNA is TGCGCCAGCAGCTTGCGGGGACAGGGGGTGGACGAGCAGTACTTC.

CDR3 sequence reads: CASSQTGAYEQYF. The CDR3 bases are TGTGCCAGCTCGCAGACAGGAGCCTACGAGCAGTACTTC. V and J are TRBV18 and TRBJ2-7, with D perhaps matching TRBD1 (6 bases). Trimming pared 6 bases from V and 2 bases from J, leaving 11 bases between. CDR3 length equals 13 residues. CDR1 is KGHSH and CDR2 is LQKENI in the germline V gene.

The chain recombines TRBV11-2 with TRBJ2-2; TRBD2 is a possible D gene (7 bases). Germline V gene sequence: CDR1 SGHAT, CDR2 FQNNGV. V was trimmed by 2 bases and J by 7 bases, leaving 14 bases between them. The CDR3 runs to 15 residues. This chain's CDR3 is CASSLTRGGSGELFF. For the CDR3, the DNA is TGTGCCAGCAGCTTAACCAGGGGCGGGAGCGGGGAGCTGTTTTTT.

The CDR3 nucleotides are TGTGCCAGCAGCCGGCAGGGTATTTGGGAGACCCAGTACTTC. As protein: CASSRQGIWETQYF. The chain is built from TRBV28 and TRBJ2-5; D possibly corresponds to TRBD1 (5 bases). In germline, CDR1 is MDHEN, CDR2 SYDVKM. The V gene lost 6 bases and the J gene lost 5 bases, with 16 bases spanning the gap. The CDR3 spans 14 residues. The whole variable domain, remainder taken from reference TRBV28 and TRBJ2-5, is DVKVTQSSRYLVKRTGEKVFLECVQDMDHENMFWYRQDPGLGLRLIYFSYDVKMKEKGDIPEGYSVSREKKERFSLILESASTNQTSMYLCASSRQGIWETQYFGPGTRLLVL.

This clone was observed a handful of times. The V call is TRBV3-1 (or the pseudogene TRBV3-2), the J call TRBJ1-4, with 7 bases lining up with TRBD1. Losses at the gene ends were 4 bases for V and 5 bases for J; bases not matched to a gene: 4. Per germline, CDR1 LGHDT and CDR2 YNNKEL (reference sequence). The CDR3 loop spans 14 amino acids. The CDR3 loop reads CASSPTGTNEKLFF. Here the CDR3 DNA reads TGTGCCAGCAGCCCGACAGGGACCAATGAAAAACTGTTTTTT.

CDR3 region: CASSPSRDTGELFF. In DNA, the CDR3 is TGTGCCAGCTCACCAAGCAGGGACACCGGGGAGCTGTTTTTT. V gene TRBV18 combines with J gene TRBJ2-2, with D maybe TRBD1 (5 bases). CDR3 length: 14 amino acids. V gave up 2 bases and J gave up 3 bases, with 7 bases separating them. CDR1 and CDR2 (germline): KGHSH, LQKENI.

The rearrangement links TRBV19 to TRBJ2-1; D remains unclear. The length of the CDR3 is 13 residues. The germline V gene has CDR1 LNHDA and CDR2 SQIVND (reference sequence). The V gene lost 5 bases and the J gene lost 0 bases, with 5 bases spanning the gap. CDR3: CASSWSSYNEQFF. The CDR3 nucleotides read TGTGCCAGTAGTTGGAGCTCCTACAATGAGCAGTTCTTC. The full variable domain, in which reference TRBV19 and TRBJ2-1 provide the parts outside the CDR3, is DGGITQSPKYLFRKEGQNVTLSCEQNLNHDAMYWYRQDPGQGLRLIYYSQIVNDFQKGDIAEGYSVSREKKESFPLTVTSAQKNPTAFYLCASSWSSYNEQFFGPGTRLTVL.

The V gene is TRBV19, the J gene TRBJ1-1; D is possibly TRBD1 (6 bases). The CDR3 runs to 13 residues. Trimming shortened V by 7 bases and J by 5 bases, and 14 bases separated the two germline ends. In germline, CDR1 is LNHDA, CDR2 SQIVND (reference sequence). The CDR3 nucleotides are TGTGCCAGTAAGGACAGTCTGGGTACTGAAGCTTTCTTT. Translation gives CASKDSLGTEAFF.

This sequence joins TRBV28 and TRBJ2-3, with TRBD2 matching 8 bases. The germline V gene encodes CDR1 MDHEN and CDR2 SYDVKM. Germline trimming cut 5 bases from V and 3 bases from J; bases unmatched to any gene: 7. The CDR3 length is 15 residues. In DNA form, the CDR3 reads TGTGCCAGCAGTATCACAGGGACTAGTACAGATACGCAGTATTTT. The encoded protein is CASSITGTSTDTQYF.

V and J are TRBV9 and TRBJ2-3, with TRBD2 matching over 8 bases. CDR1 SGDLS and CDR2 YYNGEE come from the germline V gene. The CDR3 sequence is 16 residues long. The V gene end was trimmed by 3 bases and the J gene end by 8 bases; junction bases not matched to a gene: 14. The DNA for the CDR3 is TGTGCCAGCAGCGCCCTCGACCAGCGGGAGCGGATTACGCAGTATTTT. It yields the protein CASSALDQRERITQYF. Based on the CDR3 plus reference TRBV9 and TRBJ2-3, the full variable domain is DSGVTQTPKHLITATGQRVTLRCSPRSGDLSVYWYQQSLDQGLQFLIQYYNGEERAKGNILERFSAQQFPDLHSELNLSSLELGDSALYFCASSALDQRERITQYFGPGTRLTVL.

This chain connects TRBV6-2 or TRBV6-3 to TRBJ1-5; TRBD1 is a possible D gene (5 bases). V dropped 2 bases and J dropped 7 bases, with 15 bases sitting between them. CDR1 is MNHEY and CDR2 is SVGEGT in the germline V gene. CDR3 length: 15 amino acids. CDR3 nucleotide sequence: TGTGCCAGCAGTTACCAGGGAGGGGAGGGCCAGCCCCAGCATTTT. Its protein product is CASSYQGGEGQPQHF.

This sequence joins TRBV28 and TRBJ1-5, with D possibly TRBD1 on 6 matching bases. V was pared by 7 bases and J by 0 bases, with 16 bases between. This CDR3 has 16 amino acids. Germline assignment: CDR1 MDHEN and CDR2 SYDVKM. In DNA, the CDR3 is TGTGCCAGCACCTTCGACAGGACCTATAGCAATCAGCCCCAGCATTTT. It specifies CASTFDRTYSNQPQHF.

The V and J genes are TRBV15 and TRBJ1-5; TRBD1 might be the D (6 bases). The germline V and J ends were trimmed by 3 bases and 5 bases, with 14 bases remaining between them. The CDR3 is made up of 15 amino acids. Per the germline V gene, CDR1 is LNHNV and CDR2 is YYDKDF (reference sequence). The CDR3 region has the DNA TGTGCCACCAGCAGGGGCAGACAGGATTATCAGCCCCAGCATTTT. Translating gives CATSRGRQDYQPQHF.

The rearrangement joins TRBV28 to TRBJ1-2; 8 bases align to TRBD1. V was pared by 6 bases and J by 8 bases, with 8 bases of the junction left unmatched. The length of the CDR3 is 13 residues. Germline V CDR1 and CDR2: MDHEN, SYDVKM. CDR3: CASRMTGVYGYTF. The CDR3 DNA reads TGTGCCAGCAGAATGACAGGGGTCTACGGCTACACCTTC.

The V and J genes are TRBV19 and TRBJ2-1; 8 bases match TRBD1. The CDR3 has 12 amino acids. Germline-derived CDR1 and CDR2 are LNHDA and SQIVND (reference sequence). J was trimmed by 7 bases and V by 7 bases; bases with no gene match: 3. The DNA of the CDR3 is TGTGCCAGTAAACAGGGGGGAAATGAGCAGTTCTTC. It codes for CASKQGGNEQFF.